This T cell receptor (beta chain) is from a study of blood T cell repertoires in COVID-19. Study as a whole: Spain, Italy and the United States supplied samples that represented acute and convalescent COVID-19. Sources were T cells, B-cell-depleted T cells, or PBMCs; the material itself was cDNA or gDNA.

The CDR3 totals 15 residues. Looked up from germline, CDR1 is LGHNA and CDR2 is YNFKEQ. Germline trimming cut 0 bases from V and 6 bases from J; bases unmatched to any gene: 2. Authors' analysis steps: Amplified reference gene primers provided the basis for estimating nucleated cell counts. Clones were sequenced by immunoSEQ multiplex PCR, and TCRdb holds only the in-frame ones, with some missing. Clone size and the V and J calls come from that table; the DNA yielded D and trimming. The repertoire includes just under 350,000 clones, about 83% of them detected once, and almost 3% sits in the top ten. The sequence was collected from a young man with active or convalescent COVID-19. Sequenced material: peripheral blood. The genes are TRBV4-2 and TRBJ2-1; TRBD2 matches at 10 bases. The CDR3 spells CASSQDPSGGNEQFF. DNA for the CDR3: TGTGCCAGCAGCCAAGACCCTAGCGGGGGCAATGAGCAGTTCTTC.